This T cell receptor (beta chain) emerged from a study of T cell responses to AZD1222 COVID-19 vaccine. Study-wide results and caveats: Among spike-specific TCRs, nearly half reportedly target unmutated variant regions. Donors in the cohort were predominantly white British and more often female, and clonal diversity was possibly underestimated.

Clones were read by immunoSEQ multiplex PCR, and TCRdb kept only the in-frame ones, dropping some. The data hold tens of thousands of clones, with 90% observed a single time. This clone came up a few times. Its antigen is not known. V shed 3 bases, J shed 0 bases, and the junction held 6 bases outside the gene matches. The CDR3 has 17 residues. The germline V gene has CDR1 MGHDK and CDR2 SYGVNS. The sequence was collected from an adult in good health. The source material was peripheral blood, sampled on day 0 of AZD1222 vaccination. The J gene is TRBJ1-5, the V gene TRBV25-1; 9 bases agree with TRBD1. CDR3 DNA: TGTGCCAGCAGTGACGTGGGACAGGGAGATAGCAATCAGCCCCAGCATTTT. Amino acids: CASSDVGQGDSNQPQHF.